This T cell receptor (beta chain) stems from a study of control samples from healthy donors and cancer patients. Some clones are missing from TCRdb's copy, which holds only in-frame ones; the method was immunoSEQ multiplex PCR. The sample has 82,000 or so clones, about 93% seen once; the top ten hold about 5%. The sequenced material came from blood. This clonotype originated in a woman aged 18-29 years in good health.

CDR3 region: CASSRTGPTEAFF. The CDR3 bases are TGTGCCAGCAGTCGGACAGGTCCCACTGAAGCTTTCTTT. The V and J genes are TRBV25-1 and TRBJ1-1; 7 nucleotides agree with TRBD1. CDR1 and CDR2 (germline): MGHDK, SYGVNS. V shed 5 bases, J shed 4 bases, and the junction held 4 bases outside the gene matches. The CDR3 length is 13 residues.